This T cell receptor (beta chain) was sequenced in a study of T cell repertoires and Cas9 in healthy adults. Study background: CD4 and CD8 compartments: SpCas9-reactive T cells profiled for potency, cytotoxicity, lineage.

The study, taken as a whole, reports: Reportedly, SpCas9-reactive effector T cell proliferation and function were mitigated by SpCas9-reactive Tregs in vitro.

The sample holds one count of this clone. Its antigen is undetermined. V lost 1 base to trimming and J lost 3 bases, with 6 bases between them. This CDR3 region has 13 residues. From germline, CDR1 is LNHDA and CDR2 SQIVND (reference sequence). Measured with immunoSEQ multiplex PCR; TCRdb has only the in-frame clones, and not every one. The table shows 20,000 to 25,000 clones, with around 90% occurring only once. Sample: CD4+ effector T cells (CD127+, CD25-, CD137-, CD154-) from PBMCs; culture status not recorded. The V and J genes are TRBV19 and TRBJ1-1; D unclear. The sequence was collected from a human donor in good health. The CDR3 nucleotides are TGTGCCAGTAGTATAGTGTATCACACTGAAGCTTTCTTT. This sequence encodes CASSIVYHTEAFF.